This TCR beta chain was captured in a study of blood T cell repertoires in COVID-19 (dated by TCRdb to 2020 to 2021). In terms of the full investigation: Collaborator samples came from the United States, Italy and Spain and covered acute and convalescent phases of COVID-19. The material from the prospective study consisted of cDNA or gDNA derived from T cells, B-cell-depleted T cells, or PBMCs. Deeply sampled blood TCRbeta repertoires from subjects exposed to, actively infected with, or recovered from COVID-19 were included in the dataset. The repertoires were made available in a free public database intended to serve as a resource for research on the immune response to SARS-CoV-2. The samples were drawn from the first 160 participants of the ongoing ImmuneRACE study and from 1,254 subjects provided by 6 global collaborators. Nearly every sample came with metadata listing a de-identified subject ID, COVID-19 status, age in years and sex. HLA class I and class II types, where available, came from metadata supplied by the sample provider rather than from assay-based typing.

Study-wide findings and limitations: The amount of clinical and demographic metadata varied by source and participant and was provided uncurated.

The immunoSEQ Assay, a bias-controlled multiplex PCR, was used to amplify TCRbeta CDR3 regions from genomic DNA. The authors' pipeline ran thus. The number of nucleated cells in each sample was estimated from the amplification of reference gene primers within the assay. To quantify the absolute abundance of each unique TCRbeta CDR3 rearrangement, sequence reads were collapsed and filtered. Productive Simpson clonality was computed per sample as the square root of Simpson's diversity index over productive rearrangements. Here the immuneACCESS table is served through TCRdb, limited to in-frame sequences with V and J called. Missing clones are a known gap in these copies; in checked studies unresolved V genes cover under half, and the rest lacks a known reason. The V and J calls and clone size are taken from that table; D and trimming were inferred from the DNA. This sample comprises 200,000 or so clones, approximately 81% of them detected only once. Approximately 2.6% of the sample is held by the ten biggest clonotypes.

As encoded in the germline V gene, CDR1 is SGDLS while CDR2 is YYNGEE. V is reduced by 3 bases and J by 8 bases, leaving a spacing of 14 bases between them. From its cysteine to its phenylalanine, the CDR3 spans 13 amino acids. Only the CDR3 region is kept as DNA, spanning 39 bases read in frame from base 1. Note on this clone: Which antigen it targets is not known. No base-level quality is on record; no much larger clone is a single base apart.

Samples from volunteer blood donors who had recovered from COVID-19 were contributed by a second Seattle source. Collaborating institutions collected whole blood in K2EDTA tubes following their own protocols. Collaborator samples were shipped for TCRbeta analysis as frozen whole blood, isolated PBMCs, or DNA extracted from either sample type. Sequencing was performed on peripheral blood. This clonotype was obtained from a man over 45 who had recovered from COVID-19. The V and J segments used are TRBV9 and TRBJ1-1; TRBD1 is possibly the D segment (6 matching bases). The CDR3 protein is CASSGRDKKEAFF. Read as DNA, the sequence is TGTGCCAGCAGCGGCCGGGACAAAAAGGAAGCTTTCTTT.